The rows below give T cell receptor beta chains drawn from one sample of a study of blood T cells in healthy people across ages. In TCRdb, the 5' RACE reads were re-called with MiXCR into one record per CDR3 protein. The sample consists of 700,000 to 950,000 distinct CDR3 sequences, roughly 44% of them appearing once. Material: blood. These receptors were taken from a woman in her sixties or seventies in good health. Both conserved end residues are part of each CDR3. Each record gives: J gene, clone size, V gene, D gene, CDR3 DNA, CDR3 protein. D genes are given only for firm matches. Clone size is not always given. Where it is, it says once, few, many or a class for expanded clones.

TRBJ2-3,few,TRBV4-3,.,TGCGCCAGCAGCCAACAAGACAACGTCGCGCAGTATTTT,CASSQQDNVAQYF
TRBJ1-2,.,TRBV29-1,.,TGCAGCGTTTCCCCCGGCTACGAGACTGTTAACTATGGCTACACCTTC,CSVSPGYETVNYGYTF
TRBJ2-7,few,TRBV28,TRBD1,TGTGCCAGCAGTTTCAGGGGGTACACCTCCTACGAGCAGTACTTC,CASSFRGYTSYEQYF
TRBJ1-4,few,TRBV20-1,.,TGCAGTGCTAGATCCCAGGGTACTAATGAAAAACTGTTTTTT,CSARSQGTNEKLFF
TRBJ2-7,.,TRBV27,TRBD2,TGTGCCAGCAGTTTATGGGAAGCGGGAGGTAATGAAGGGAAGCAGTACTTC,CASSLWEAGGNEGKQYF
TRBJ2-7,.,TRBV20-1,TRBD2,TGCAGTGCACAGACTAGCGGGGGACCTTACGAGCAGTACTTC,CSAQTSGGPYEQYF
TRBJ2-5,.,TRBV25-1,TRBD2,TGTGCCAGCCGTCCGACTAGCGGTGGGACCCAGTACTTC,CASRPTSGGTQYF
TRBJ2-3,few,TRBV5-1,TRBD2,TGCGCCAGCAGCTTGGGGACTAGCGGGGTGAATACGCAGTATTTT,CASSLGTSGVNTQYF
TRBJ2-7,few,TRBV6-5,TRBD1,TGTGCCAGCAGTTACGGACAGGGGGCGGGCTACGAGCAGTACTTC,CASSYGQGAGYEQYF
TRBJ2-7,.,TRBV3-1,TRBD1,TGTGCCAGCAGCCCCGGGACAGGTTGGTCTGAGCAGTACTTC,CASSPGTGWSEQYF
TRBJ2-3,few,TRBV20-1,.,TGCAGTGCTAGAGCAAATAGCGGCGGGGATACGCAGTATTTT,CSARANSGGDTQYF
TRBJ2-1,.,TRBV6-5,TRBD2,TGTGCCAGCAAGTTAGGCGGGGGGACCCAGTTCTTC,CASKLGGGTQFF
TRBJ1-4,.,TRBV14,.,TGTGCCAGCAGCCCAAGAACGGACAGCAGTAATGAAAAACTGTTTTTT,CASSPRTDSSNEKLFF
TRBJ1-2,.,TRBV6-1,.,TGTGCCAGCAGTGAGGGGACCGACTACACCTTC,CASSEGTDYTF